The 20 T cell receptor beta chains reported below all come from one sample, sequenced in a study of blood T cell repertoires in COVID-19. Profiled with immunoSEQ multiplex PCR; TCRdb holds only in-frame clones, not every one. The table shows about 49,000 clones, with approximately 80% occurring only once. The specimen sequenced was peripheral blood. The receptors shown here come from a woman aged 60-75 years with acute or convalescent COVID-19.

The CDR3 spells CASIGQGNYGYTF. The CDR3 DNA reads as TGTGCCAGCATCGGACAGGGAAACTATGGCTACACCTTC. The chain carries TRBV28 and TRBJ1-2, with 8 bases lining up with TRBD1. CDR3 length: 13 residues. V was pared by 7 bases and J by 2 bases, with 3 bases of the junction left unmatched. Germline V lookup: CDR1 MDHEN, CDR2 SYDVKM.

The V and J genes are TRBV5-4 and TRBJ2-1, with 8 nucleotides matching TRBD2. The CDR3 is 15 residues long. The ends lost 4 bases at V and 9 bases at J; junction bases unmatched: 12. Germline V gene sequence: CDR1 SGHNT, CDR2 YYREEE (reference sequence). The CDR3 nucleotides are TGTGCCAGCAGCCCCACCTCCAAAAGCGGGGGTGAGCAGTTCTTC. Translation: CASSPTSKSGGEQFF.

The CDR3 spells CASSWRGTGGHTEAFF. In DNA, the CDR3 is TGTGCCAGTAGTTGGAGAGGGACAGGGGGACACACTGAAGCTTTCTTT. The chain combines TRBV19 with TRBJ1-1; 11 bases are a match to TRBD1. Germline lookup yields CDR1 LNHDA and CDR2 SQIVND (reference sequence). This CDR3 spans 16 amino acids. After removal of 5 bases from V and 3 bases from J, the junction contained 8 bases not matched to a gene. Full variable domain (outside the CDR3, taken from reference TRBV19 and TRBJ1-1): DGGITQSPKYLFRKEGQNVTLSCEQNLNHDAMYWYRQDPGQGLRLIYYSQIVNDFQKGDIAEGYSVSREKKESFPLTVTSAQKNPTAFYLCASSWRGTGGHTEAFFGQGTRLTVV.

V and J are TRBV7-7 and TRBJ1-1, with 8 bases aligning to TRBD1. In germline, CDR1 is SSHAT, CDR2 FNYEAQ (reference sequence). The CDR3 totals 13 residues. Trimming removed 5 bases from V and 3 bases from J; junction bases left unmatched: 2. The CDR3 region has the DNA TGTGCCAGCAGCCCGGACAGGGACACTGAAGCTTTCTTT. The encoded protein is CASSPDRDTEAFF. Looking up the rest from reference TRBV7-7 and TRBJ1-1 gives the full variable domain: GAGVSQSPRYKVTKRGQDVTLRCDPISSHATLYWYQQALGQGPEFLTYFNYEAQPDKSGLPSDRFSAERPEGSISTLTIQRTEQRDSAMYRCASSPDRDTEAFFGQGTRLTVV.

The chain couples TRBV29-1 to TRBJ1-4, with 10 bases identical to TRBD1. V was pared by 1 base and J by 7 bases, with 3 bases of the junction left unmatched. Germline CDR1 reads SQVTM; CDR2 reads ANQGSEA. The CDR3 runs to 14 residues. CDR3 residues: CSVEGTGGTEKLFF. CDR3 DNA: TGCAGCGTTGAAGGGACAGGGGGTACTGAAAAACTGTTTTTT.

The chain combines TRBV30 with TRBJ2-5, with D possibly being TRBD1 (5 bases). V was clipped by 3 bases and J by 4 bases, with 12 bases between them. This CDR3 has 13 residues. The germline gives CDR1 GTSNPN, CDR2 SVGIG (reference sequence). The CDR3 bases are TGTGCCTGGAGCCTGCAGGGCTCAGAGACCCAGTACTTC. This codes for CAWSLQGSETQYF.

J is TRBJ2-1 and V is TRBV12-3 or TRBV12-4, with a tentative D call TRBD2 (5 bases). V lost 7 bases, J lost 4 bases, and 11 bases lay in between. This CDR3 region has 13 residues. The CDR3 spells CASTLRDYNEQFF. CDR3 DNA sequence: TGTGCCAGCACCCTCCGGGATTACAATGAGCAGTTCTTC.

With respect to this clone: Compared with germline, one end of the junction differs, possibly owing to a read error. The chain is built from TRBV7-7 and TRBJ1-3; D is ambiguous. The CDR3 totals 15 residues. CDR1 SSHAT and CDR2 FNYEAQ come from the germline V gene (reference sequence). DNA for the CDR3: TGTGCTAGCAGCCCAGGTGCAGGTTCTGGAAACACCATATATTTT. As protein: CASSPGAGSGNTIYF.

Only one count was recorded for this clone. The genes are TRBV3-1 (or the pseudogene TRBV3-2) and TRBJ1-2; D gene ambiguous. Germline V gene sequence: CDR1 LGHDT, CDR2 YNNKEL (reference sequence). This CDR3 comprises 16 residues. Trimming left V 1 base short and J 0 bases short, with 12 bases between. The CDR3 DNA is TGTGCCAGCAGCCAAGCTTTGGTGATAGCTAACTATGGCTACACCTTC. Its protein product is CASSQALVIANYGYTF.

The chain employs TRBV5-6 and TRBJ1-5; D not resolved. The CDR3 is 17 amino acids. V dropped 1 base and J dropped 4 bases, with 18 bases sitting between them. Looked up from germline, CDR1 is SGHDT and CDR2 is YYEEEE. The CDR3 nucleotides are TGTGCCAGCAGCTTGAATAGAAAGTCCTCGATGAATCAGCCCCAGCATTTT. Translated: CASSLNRKSSMNQPQHF.

V and J are TRBV6-1 and TRBJ2-2; TRBD1 matches 9 bases. Looked up from germline, CDR1 is MNHNS and CDR2 is SASEGT. Trimming removed 0 bases from V and 5 bases from J; junction bases left unmatched: 1. The CDR3 is 15 amino acids. The CDR3 here is CASSEAGQGTGELFF. The CDR3 DNA reads TGTGCCAGCAGTGAAGCGGGACAGGGTACCGGGGAGCTGTTTTTT.

This sequence joins TRBV18 and TRBJ2-7; D call uncertain. This CDR3 has 13 residues. The germline gives CDR1 KGHSH, CDR2 LQKENI. The V gene lost 3 bases and the J gene lost 3 bases, with 9 bases spanning the gap. CDR3 residues: CASSPSIFYEQYF. CDR3 DNA: TGTGCCAGCTCACCGTCTATATTCTACGAGCAGTACTTC.

The chain joins TRBV30 to TRBJ2-7; D may be TRBD2 (6 bases). The CDR3 runs 12 residues. CDR1 is GTSNPN and CDR2 is SVGIG in the germline V gene (reference sequence). Trimming cost V 5 bases and J 6 bases, with 14 bases left between them. The CDR3 sequence: CAWDLTGGEQYF. The CDR3 coding sequence is TGTGCCTGGGATTTGACCGGGGGCGAGCAGTACTTC.

This clone was seen more than once but under ten times. The rearrangement uses TRBV28 and TRBJ1-2; unclear D gene. Germline loops: CDR1 MDHEN, CDR2 SYDVKM. This CDR3 contains 14 residues. Trimming took 5 bases from V and 8 from J, leaving 18 bases between them. The CDR3 coding sequence is TGTGCCAGCAGTCCCCGCGGCGGACTGCAAGGCTACACCTTC. Translating it yields CASSPRGGLQGYTF.

The chain links TRBV6-5 to TRBJ1-6, with D maybe TRBD1 (5 bases). The CDR3 runs 14 residues. V lost 2 bases to trimming and J lost 7 bases, with 9 bases between them. From germline, CDR1 is MNHEY and CDR2 SVGAGI. The CDR3 region is CASSYAGLNSPLHF. The CDR3 DNA is TGTGCCAGCAGTTACGCAGGGTTGAATTCACCCCTCCACTTT.

The rearrangement joins TRBV30 to TRBJ2-1, with TRBD2 matching over 10 bases. The CDR3 is made up of 16 amino acids. Germline CDR1 is GTSNPN and CDR2 is SVGIG (reference sequence). V was clipped by 2 bases and J by 7 bases; unmatched bases: 11. The CDR3 loop reads CAWSLSGRVFLNEQFF. The CDR3 nucleotides are TGTGCCTGGAGTCTGAGCGGGAGGGTTTTCCTAAATGAGCAGTTCTTC.

The chain joins TRBV19 to TRBJ1-1; tentatively, D is TRBD1 (5 bases). Trimming took off 3 bases at V and 0 bases at J, with 8 bases between the two ends. Germline CDR1 and CDR2: LNHDA and SQIVND (reference sequence). CDR3 length: 14 amino acids. DNA for the CDR3: TGTGCCAGTAGTATCGCAGGGTTGAACACTGAAGCTTTCTTT. As protein: CASSIAGLNTEAFF.

This clone was counted once. The chain combines TRBV28 with TRBJ1-1; no reliable D call. V gave up 6 bases and J gave up 0 bases, with 11 bases separating them. CDR3 length: 14 residues. The germline gives CDR1 MDHEN, CDR2 SYDVKM. Here the CDR3 DNA reads TGTGCCAGCAGCCCCGCGGGTATGAACACTGAAGCTTTCTTT. This encodes CASSPAGMNTEAFF.

This clone was detected only once. This rearrangement joins TRBV7-3 to TRBJ2-5; 8 nucleotides agree with TRBD2. Per germline, CDR1 SGHTA and CDR2 FQGTGA. Losses at the gene ends were 1 base for V and 3 bases for J; bases not matched to a gene: 1. The CDR3 spans 14 residues. DNA of the CDR3: TGTGCCAGCAGCTTAAGCGGGGGGAAAGAGACCCAGTACTTC. This translates into CASSLSGGKETQYF.

This clone was observed a handful of times. The chain has TRBV19 and TRBJ2-7; TRBD2 agrees at 7 bases. This CDR3 has 13 residues. CDR1 LNHDA and CDR2 SQIVND come from the germline V gene (reference sequence). The J segment lost 3 bases and the V segment lost 11 bases, leaving 10 bases of the junction unmatched. CDR3 nucleotide sequence: TGTGCCTCCGACGGGGGGTCTGGCTACGAGCAGTACTTC. Protein sequence: CASDGGSGYEQYF.